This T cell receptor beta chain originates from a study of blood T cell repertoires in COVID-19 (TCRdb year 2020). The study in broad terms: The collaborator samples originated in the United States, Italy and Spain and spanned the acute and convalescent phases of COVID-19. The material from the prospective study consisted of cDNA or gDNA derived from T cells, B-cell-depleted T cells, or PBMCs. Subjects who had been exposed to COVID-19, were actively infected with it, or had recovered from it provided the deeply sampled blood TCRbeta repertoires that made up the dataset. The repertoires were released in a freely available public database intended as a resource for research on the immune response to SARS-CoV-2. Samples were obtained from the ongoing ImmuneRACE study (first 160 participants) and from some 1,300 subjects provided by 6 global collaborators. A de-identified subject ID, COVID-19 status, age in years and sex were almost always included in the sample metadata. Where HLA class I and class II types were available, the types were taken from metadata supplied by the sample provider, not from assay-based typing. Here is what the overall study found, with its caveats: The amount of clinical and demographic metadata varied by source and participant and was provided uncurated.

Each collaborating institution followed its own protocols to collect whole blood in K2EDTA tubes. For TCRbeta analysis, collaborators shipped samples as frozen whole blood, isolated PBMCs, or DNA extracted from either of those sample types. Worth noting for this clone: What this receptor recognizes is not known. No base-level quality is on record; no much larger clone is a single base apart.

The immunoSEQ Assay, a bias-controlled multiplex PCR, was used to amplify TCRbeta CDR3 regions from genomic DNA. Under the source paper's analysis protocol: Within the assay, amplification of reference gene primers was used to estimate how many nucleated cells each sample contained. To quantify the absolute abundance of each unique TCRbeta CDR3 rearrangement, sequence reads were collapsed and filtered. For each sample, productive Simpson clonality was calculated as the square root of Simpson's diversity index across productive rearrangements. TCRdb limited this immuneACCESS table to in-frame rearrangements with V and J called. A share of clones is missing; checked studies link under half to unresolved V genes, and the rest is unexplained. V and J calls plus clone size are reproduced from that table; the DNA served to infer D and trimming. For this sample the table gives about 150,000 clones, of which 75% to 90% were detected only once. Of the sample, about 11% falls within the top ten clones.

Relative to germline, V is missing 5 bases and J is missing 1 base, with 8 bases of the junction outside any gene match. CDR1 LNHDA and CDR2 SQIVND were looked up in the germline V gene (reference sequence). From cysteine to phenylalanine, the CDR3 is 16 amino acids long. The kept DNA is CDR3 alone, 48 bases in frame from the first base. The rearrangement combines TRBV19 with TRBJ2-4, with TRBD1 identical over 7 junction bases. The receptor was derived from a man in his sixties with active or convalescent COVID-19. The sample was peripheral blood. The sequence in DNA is TGTGCCAGTAGTCGACAGGGAGTGAAGGCCAAAAACATTCAGTACTTC. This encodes CASSRQGVKAKNIQYF.